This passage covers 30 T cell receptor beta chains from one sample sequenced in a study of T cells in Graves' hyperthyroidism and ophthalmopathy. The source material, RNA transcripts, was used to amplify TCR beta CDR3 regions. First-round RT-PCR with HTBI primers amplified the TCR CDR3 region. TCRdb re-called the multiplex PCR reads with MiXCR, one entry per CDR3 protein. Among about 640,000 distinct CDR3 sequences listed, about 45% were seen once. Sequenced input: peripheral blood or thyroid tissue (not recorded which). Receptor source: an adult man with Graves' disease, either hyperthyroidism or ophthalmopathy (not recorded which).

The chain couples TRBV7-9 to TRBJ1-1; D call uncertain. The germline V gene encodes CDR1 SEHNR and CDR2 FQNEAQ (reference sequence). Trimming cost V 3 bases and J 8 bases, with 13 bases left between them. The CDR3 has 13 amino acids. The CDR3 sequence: CASSLGWGREAFF. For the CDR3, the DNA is TGTGCCAGCAGCTTGGGGTGGGGAAGGGAAGCTTTCTTT.

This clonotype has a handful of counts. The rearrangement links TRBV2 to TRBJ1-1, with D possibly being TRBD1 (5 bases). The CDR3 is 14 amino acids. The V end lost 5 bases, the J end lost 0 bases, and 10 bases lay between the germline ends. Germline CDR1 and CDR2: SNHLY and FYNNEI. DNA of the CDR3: TGTGCCAGCAGTTACGGGGCCATGAACACTGAAGCTTTCTTT. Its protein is CASSYGAMNTEAFF.

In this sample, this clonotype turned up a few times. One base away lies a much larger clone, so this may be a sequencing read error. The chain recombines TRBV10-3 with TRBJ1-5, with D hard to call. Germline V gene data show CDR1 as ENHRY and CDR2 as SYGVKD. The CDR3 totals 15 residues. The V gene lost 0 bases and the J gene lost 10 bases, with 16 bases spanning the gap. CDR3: CAISESASGARPQHF. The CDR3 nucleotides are TGTGCCATCAGTGAGTCCGCTTCGGGAGCAAGACCCCAGCATTTT.

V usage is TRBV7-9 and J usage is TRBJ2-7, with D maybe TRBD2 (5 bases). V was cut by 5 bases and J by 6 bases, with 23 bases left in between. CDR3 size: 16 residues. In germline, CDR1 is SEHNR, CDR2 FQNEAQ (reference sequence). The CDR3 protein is CASSQDQVGIGGEQYF. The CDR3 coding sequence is TGTGCCAGCAGCCAAGATCAGGTCGGCATAGGAGGCGAGCAGTACTTC.

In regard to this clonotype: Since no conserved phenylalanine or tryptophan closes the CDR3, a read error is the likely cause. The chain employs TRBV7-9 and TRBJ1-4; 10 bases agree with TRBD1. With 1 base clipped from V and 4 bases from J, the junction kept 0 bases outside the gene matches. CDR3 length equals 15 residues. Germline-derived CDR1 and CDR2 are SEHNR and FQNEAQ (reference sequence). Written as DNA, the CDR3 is TGTGCCAGCAGCTTAGGGACAGGGGGTAATGAAAAACTGTTTTCT. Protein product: CASSLGTGGNEKLFS.

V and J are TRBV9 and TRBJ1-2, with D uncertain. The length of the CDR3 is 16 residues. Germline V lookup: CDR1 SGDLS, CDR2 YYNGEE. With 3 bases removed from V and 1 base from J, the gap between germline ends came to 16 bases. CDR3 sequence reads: CASSGVRERDNYGYTF. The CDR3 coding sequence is TGTGCCAGCAGCGGGGTCAGAGAGCGGGATAACTATGGCTACACCTTC.

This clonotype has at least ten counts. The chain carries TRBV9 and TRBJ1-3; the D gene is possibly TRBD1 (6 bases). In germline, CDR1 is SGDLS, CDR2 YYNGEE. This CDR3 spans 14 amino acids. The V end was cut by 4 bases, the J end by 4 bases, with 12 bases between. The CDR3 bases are TGTGCCAGCAGCCCGACCGGGACAGGAAACACCATATATTTT. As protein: CASSPTGTGNTIYF.

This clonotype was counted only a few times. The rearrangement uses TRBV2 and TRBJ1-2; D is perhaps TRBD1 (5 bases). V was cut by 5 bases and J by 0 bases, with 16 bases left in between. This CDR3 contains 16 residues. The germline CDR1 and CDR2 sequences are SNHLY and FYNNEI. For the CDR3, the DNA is TGTGCCAGCAGTTACGCAGGGCGTACGACTAACTATGGCTACACCTTC. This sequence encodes CASSYAGRTTNYGYTF.

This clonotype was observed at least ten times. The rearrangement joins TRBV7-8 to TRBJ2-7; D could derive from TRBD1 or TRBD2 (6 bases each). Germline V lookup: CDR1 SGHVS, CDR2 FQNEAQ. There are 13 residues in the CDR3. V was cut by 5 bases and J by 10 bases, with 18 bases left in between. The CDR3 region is CASSQSLGGDQYF. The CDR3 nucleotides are TGTGCCAGCAGCCAATCCCTGGGGGGCGACCAGTACTTC.

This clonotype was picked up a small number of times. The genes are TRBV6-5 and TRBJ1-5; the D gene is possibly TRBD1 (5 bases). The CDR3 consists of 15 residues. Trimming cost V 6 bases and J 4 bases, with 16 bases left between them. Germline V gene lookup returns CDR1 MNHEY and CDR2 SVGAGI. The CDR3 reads CASRLPRGLNQPQHF. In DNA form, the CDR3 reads TGTGCCAGCAGACTTCCCCGGGGCCTAAATCAGCCCCAGCATTTT.

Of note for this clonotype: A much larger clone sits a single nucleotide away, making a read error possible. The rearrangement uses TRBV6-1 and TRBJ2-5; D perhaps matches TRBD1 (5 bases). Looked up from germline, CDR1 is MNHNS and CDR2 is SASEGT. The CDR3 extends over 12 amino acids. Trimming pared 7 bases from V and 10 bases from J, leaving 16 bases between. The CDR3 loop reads CASTPDGQGQYF. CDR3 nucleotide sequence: TGTGCCAGCACGCCTGACGGCCAGGGCCAGTACTTC.

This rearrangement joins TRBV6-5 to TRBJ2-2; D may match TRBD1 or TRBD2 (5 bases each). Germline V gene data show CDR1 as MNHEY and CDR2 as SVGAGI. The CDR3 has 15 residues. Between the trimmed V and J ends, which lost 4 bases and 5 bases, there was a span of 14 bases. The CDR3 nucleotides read TGTGCCAGCAGTTTCCAAAAGTGGGGGACCGGGGAGCTGTTTTTT. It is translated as CASSFQKWGTGELFF.

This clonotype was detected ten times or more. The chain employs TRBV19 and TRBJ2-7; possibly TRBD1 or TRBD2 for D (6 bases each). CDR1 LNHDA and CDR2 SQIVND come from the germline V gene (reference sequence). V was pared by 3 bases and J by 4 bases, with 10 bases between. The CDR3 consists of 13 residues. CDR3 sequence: CASSIGGRYEQYF. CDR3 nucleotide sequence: TGTGCCAGTAGTATCGGGGGCAGGTACGAGCAGTACTTC.

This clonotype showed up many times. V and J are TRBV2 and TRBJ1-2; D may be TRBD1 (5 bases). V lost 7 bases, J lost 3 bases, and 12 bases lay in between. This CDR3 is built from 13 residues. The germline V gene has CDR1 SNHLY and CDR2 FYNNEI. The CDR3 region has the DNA TGTGCCAGCACCCCCAGGGTAGACTATGGCTACACCTTC. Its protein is CASTPRVDYGYTF.

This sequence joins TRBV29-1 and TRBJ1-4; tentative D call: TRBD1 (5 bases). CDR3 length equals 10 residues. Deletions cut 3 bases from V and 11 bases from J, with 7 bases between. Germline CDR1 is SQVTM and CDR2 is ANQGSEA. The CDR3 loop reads CSVEQGKLFF. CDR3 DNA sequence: TGCAGCGTTGAGCAGGGCAAACTGTTTTTT.

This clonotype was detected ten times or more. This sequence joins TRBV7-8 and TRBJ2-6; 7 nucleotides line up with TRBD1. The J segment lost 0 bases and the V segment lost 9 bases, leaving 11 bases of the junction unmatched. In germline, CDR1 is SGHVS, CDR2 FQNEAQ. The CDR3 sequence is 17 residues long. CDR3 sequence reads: CASLRDRRNSGANVLTF. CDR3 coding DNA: TGTGCCAGTTTAAGGGACAGACGAAACTCTGGGGCCAACGTCCTGACTTTC.

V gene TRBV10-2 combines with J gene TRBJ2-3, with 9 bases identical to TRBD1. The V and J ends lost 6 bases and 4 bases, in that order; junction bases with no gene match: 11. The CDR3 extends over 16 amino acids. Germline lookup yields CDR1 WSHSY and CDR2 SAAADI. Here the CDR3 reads CASSATGGDSSDTQYF. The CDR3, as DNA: TGCGCCAGCAGCGCCACAGGGGGCGATTCTTCAGATACGCAGTATTTT.

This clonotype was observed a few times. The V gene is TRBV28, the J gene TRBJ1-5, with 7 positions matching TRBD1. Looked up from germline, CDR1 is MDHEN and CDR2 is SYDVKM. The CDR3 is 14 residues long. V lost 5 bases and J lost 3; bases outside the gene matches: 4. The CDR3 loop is CASSPGQTNQPQHF. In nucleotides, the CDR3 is TGTGCCAGCAGTCCGGGACAGACCAATCAGCCCCAGCATTTT.

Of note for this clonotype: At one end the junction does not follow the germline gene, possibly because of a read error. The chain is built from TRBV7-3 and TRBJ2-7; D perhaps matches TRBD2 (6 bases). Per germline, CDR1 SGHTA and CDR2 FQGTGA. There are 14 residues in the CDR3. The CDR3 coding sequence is TGCGCCAGCAGCGATCGAGGAGGGGCTTACGAGCAGTACTTC. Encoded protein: CASSDRGGAYEQYF.

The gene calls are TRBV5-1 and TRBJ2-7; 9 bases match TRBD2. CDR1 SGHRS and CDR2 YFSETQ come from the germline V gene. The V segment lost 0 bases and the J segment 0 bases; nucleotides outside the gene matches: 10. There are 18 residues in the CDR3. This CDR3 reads CASSLVPAGGLLSYEQYF. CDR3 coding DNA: TGCGCCAGCAGCTTGGTGCCAGCGGGGGGACTACTCTCCTACGAGCAGTACTTC.

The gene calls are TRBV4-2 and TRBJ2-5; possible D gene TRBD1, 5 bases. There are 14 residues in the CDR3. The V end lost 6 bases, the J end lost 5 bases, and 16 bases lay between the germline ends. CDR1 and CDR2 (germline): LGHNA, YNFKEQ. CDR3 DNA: TGTGCCAGCAGTCCAGGGTGGGGTGGGGAGACCCAGTACTTC. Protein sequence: CASSPGWGGETQYF.

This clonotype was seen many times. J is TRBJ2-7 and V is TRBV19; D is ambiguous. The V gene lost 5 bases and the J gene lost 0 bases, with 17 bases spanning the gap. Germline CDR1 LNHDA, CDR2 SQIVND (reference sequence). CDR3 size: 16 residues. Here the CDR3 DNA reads TGTGCCAGTAGTGCCTACAGCAAAACCGGCTCCTACGAGCAGTACTTC. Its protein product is CASSAYSKTGSYEQYF.

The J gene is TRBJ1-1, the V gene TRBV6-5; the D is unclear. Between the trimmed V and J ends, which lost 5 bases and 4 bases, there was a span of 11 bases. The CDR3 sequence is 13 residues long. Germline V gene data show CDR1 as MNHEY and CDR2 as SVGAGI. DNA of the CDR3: TGTGCCAGCAGTGAATGGAGGGCCACTGAAGCTTTCTTT. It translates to CASSEWRATEAFF.

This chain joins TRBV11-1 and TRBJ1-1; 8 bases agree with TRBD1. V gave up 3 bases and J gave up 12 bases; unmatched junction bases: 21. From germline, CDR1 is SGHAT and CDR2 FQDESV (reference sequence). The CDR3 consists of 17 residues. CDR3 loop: CASSFWVGQAKGDMTFF. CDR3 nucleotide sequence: TGTGCCAGCAGCTTCTGGGTGGGACAGGCAAAAGGGGATATGACTTTCTTT.

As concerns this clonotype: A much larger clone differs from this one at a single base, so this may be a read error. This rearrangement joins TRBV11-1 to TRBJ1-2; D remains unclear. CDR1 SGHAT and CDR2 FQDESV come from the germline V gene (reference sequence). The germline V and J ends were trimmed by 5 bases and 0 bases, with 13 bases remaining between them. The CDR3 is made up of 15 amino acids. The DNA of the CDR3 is TGTGCCAGCAGCGCTGCAGGCTCAGCTAACTATGGCTACACCTTC. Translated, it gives CASSAAGSANYGYTF.

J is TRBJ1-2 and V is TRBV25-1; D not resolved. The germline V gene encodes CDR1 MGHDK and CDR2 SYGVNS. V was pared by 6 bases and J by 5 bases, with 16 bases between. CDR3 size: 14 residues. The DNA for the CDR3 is TGTGCCAGCAGAGATCGGTCGTCAGCTTATGGCTACACCTTC. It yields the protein CASRDRSSAYGYTF.

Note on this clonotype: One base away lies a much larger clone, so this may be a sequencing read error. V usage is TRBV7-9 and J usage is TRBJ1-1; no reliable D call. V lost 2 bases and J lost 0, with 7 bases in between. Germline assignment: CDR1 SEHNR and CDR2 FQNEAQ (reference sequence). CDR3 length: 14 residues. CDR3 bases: TGTGCCAGCAGCTTAACACAGCTGAACACTGAAGCTTTCTTT. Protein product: CASSLTQLNTEAFF.

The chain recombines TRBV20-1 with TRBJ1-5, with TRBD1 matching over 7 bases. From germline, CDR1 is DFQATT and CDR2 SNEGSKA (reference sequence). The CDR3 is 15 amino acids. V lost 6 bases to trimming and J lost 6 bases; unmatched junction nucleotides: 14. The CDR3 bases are TGCAGTGCCACCAGCAGACAGGGTTCAGGTCAGCCCCAGCATTTT. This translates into CSATSRQGSGQPQHF.

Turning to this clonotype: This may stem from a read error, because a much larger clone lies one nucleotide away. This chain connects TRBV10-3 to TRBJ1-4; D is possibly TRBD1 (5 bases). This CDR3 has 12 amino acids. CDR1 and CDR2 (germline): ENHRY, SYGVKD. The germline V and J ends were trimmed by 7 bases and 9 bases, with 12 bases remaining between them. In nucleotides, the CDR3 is TGTGCCATCAAAGGGACCTCTAAAAAACTGTTTTTT. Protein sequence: CAIKGTSKKLFF.

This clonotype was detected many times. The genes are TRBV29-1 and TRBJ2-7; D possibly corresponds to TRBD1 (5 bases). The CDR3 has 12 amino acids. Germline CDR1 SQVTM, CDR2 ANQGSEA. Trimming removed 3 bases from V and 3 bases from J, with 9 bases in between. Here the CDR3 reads CSVDGQGYEQYF. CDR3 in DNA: TGCAGCGTTGACGGCCAGGGCTACGAGCAGTACTTC.